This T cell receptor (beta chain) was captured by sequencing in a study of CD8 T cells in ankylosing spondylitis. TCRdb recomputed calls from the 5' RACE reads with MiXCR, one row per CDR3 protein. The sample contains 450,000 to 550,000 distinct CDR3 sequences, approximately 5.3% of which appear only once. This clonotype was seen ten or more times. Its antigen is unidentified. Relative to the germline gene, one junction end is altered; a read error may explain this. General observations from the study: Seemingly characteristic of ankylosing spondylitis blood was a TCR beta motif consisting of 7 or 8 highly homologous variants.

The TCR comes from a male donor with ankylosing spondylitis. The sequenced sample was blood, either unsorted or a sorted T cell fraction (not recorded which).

The CDR3 bases are TGTGCCAGCAGCTCTAACACAGATACGCAGTATTTT. Translating gives CASSSNTDTQYF. V is TRBV5-1 and J is TRBJ2-3; D remains unclear. This CDR3 has 12 amino acids. Germline V lookup: CDR1 SGHRS, CDR2 YFSETQ.